The T cell receptor (beta chain) described here comes from a study of T cell repertoires in cytomegalovirus infection. The germline gives CDR1 MNHEY, CDR2 SMNVEV (reference sequence). The CDR3 has 17 amino acids. With 8 bases removed from V and 2 bases from J, the gap between germline ends came to 23 bases. TCRdb used MiXCR to reprocess the reads, holding one entry per CDR3 protein. Of about 900,000 distinct CDR3 sequences in the sample, about 33% were seen once. Points on this clonotype: Its antigen is not identified.

This receptor was taken from a human donor in good health (CMV status not recorded). Some clones in this sample may be carry-over from other donors' samples. Specimen: cultured CD8+ T cells from PBMCs, collected from culture after CMV antigen stimulation. The chain joins TRBV27 to TRBJ2-3; D is unclear. CDR3 loop: CASRPTLTVALTDTQYF. The CDR3 coding sequence is TGTGCCAGCCGTCCTACATTAACAGTGGCCCTCACAGATACGCAGTATTTT.